This T cell receptor (beta chain) was observed in a study of T-cell reconstitution after alpha-beta-depleted transplantation in children. This clonotype was seen at least ten times. The CDR3 has 11 amino acids. Germline lookup yields CDR1 SQVTM and CDR2 ANQGSEA. V was trimmed by 3 bases and J by 8 bases, leaving 8 bases between them. Unique molecular identifiers tagged the TCRbeta library. Via MiXCR, TCRdb re-called the PCR reads, giving one row per CDR3 protein. The profile shows 350,000 to 400,000 distinct CDR3 sequences, 13% of them singletons. This receptor was taken from a human donor who donated a stem cell graft to a child with Fanconi anemia. Material: PBMCs, obtained from the stem cell graft. The chain links TRBV29-1 to TRBJ2-1; D remains unclear. This CDR3 reads CSVDIADEQFF. The CDR3 DNA reads as TGCAGCGTTGATATCGCGGATGAGCAGTTCTTC.